A single sample gave rise to the 13 T cell receptor beta chains below, sequenced in a study of OX40 agonist ivuxolimab in advanced cancers. Data came from immunoSEQ multiplex PCR; TCRdb stores just in-frame clones and leaves some out. The repertoire has 15,000 to 25,000 clones, approximately 91% of them found once; the top ten carry around half. This specimen was CD4+ or CD8+ T cells sorted from blood, taken in a trial of the OX40 agonist ivuxolimab. The receptors originated from an adult with an advanced solid tumor such as melanoma, head and neck, liver or kidney cancer.

V is TRBV19 and J is TRBJ2-7; 9 nucleotides line up with TRBD2. The germline V gene has CDR1 LNHDA and CDR2 SQIVND (reference sequence). The CDR3 has 13 amino acids. The V gene end was trimmed by 9 bases and the J gene end by 2 bases; junction bases not matched to a gene: 5. The CDR3 region has the DNA TGTGCCAGCCTCCAGCGGGAGGCCTACGAGCAGTACTTC. Its protein is CASLQREAYEQYF. The variable domain in full, with the rest retrieved from reference TRBV19 and TRBJ2-7, is DGGITQSPKYLFRKEGQNVTLSCEQNLNHDAMYWYRQDPGQGLRLIYYSQIVNDFQKGDIAEGYSVSREKKESFPLTVTSAQKNPTAFYLCASLQREAYEQYFGPGTRLTVT.

The chain has TRBV27 and TRBJ2-3; D ambiguous. Trimming left V 3 bases short and J 5 bases short, with 3 bases between. CDR1 and CDR2 from the germline V gene are MNHEY and SMNVEV (reference sequence). CDR3 size: 11 residues. CDR3 DNA sequence: TGTGCCAGCAGTTTCGGAGATACGCAGTATTTT. Translated, it gives CASSFGDTQYF.

The chain recombines TRBV6-1 with TRBJ2-2, with 12 positions matching TRBD2. Germline assignment: CDR1 MNHNS and CDR2 SASEGT. The CDR3 consists of 15 residues. J was trimmed by 7 bases and V by 5 bases; bases with no gene match: 5. For the CDR3, the DNA is TGTGCCAGCAGTCTAGCGGGAGGGCGTGTCGGGGAGCTGTTTTTT. Translated: CASSLAGGRVGELFF.

The chain joins TRBV7-9 to TRBJ2-7, with D unresolved. Trimming took off 0 bases at V and 6 bases at J, with 6 bases between the two ends. The CDR3 spans 12 residues. CDR1 SEHNR and CDR2 FQNEAQ come from the germline V gene (reference sequence). CDR3 amino acids: CASSLATPEQYF. Written as DNA, the CDR3 is TGTGCCAGCAGCTTAGCTACGCCCGAGCAGTACTTC.

This clone was found once. The chain is built from TRBV5-1 and TRBJ2-5; 7 bases match TRBD2. V dropped 2 bases and J dropped 5; count of bases not matched to a gene: 3. CDR3 length: 13 residues. Germline V gene sequence: CDR1 SGHRS, CDR2 YFSETQ. In nucleotides, the CDR3 is TGCGCCAGCAGCTTAGGACTAGACGAGACCCAGTACTTC. Amino acid sequence: CASSLGLDETQYF.

V and J are TRBV14 and TRBJ2-1, with TRBD2 identical over 11 bases. This CDR3 is 17 amino acids long. The germline V gene has CDR1 SGHDN and CDR2 FVKESK. With 4 bases clipped from V and 0 bases from J, the junction kept 5 bases outside the gene matches. CDR3: CASSPWGTSGSYNEQFF. CDR3 nucleotides: TGTGCCAGCAGCCCTTGGGGGACTAGCGGCTCCTACAATGAGCAGTTCTTC. Drawing the rest from reference TRBV14 and TRBJ2-1, the complete variable domain is EAGVTQFPSHSVIEKGQTVTLRCDPISGHDNLYWYRRVMGKEIKFLLHFVKESKQDESGMPNNRFLAERTGGTYSTLKVQPAELEDSGVYFCASSPWGTSGSYNEQFFGPGTRLTVL.

CDR3 in amino acids: CASSLDEGSWSNQPQHF. The CDR3 DNA reads as TGTGCCAGCAGCTTAGACGAGGGTTCATGGAGCAATCAGCCCCAGCATTTT. The chain is built from TRBV7-9 and TRBJ1-5; D is ambiguous. In germline, CDR1 is SEHNR, CDR2 FQNEAQ (reference sequence). Trimming pared 1 base from V and 1 base from J, leaving 14 bases between. This CDR3 region has 17 residues.

The chain links TRBV2 to TRBJ2-7, with D unresolved. The germline V gene encodes CDR1 SNHLY and CDR2 FYNNEI. The CDR3 loop spans 13 amino acids. V lost 6 bases to trimming and J lost 5 bases, with 14 bases between them. The CDR3 reads CASRGLLRDEQYF. Here the CDR3 DNA reads TGTGCCAGCAGAGGCCTGCTTAGGGACGAGCAGTACTTC.

The rearrangement links TRBV11-3 to TRBJ2-2; 7 nucleotides align to TRBD1. CDR3 length equals 17 residues. CDR1 SGHNT and CDR2 YENEEA come from the germline V gene. With V trimmed by 2 bases and J by 3 bases, 9 bases remained unmatched. The chain's CDR3 is CASSLLRGPAYTGELFF. In DNA form, the CDR3 reads TGTGCCAGCAGCTTATTAAGGGGGCCGGCATACACCGGGGAGCTGTTTTTT.

The rearrangement uses TRBV6-5 and TRBJ1-5; D call uncertain. V was shortened by 6 bases and J by 0 bases, with 6 bases between the two germline ends. The germline CDR1 and CDR2 sequences are MNHEY and SVGAGI. The CDR3 has 13 amino acids. The CDR3: CASRRNSNQPQHF. CDR3 coding DNA: TGTGCCAGCAGACGGAATAGCAATCAGCCCCAGCATTTT.

Remarks on this clone: Within the sample, other DNA sequences also encode this same CDR3. The V gene is TRBV28, the J gene TRBJ2-2; D is undetermined. Germline V lookup: CDR1 MDHEN, CDR2 SYDVKM. The V gene lost 6 bases and the J gene lost 1 base, with 3 bases spanning the gap. The CDR3 is 12 residues long. The CDR3 bases are TGTGCCAGCAGAGAGAACACCGGGGAGCTGTTTTTT. Residues: CASRENTGELFF.

The chain carries TRBV11-2 and TRBJ2-7; 8 bases fit TRBD2. CDR3 length: 13 residues. Trimming removed 4 bases from V and 5 bases from J; junction bases left unmatched: 4. Per the germline V gene, CDR1 is SGHAT and CDR2 is FQNNGV. CDR3 sequence reads: CASSYSGNNEQYF. The CDR3 region has the DNA TGTGCCAGCAGCTATAGCGGGAACAACGAGCAGTACTTC.

This chain links TRBV2 with TRBJ1-2, with 12 bases fitting TRBD1. The CDR3 covers 16 residues. Per germline, CDR1 SNHLY and CDR2 FYNNEI. The junction had 9 bases not matched to a gene; V was cut back by 7 bases and J by 3 bases. The CDR3 DNA reads as TGTGCCAGCACCGTCCCGGGACAGGGGGCGGACTATGGCTACACCTTC. The encoded protein is CASTVPGQGADYGYTF.